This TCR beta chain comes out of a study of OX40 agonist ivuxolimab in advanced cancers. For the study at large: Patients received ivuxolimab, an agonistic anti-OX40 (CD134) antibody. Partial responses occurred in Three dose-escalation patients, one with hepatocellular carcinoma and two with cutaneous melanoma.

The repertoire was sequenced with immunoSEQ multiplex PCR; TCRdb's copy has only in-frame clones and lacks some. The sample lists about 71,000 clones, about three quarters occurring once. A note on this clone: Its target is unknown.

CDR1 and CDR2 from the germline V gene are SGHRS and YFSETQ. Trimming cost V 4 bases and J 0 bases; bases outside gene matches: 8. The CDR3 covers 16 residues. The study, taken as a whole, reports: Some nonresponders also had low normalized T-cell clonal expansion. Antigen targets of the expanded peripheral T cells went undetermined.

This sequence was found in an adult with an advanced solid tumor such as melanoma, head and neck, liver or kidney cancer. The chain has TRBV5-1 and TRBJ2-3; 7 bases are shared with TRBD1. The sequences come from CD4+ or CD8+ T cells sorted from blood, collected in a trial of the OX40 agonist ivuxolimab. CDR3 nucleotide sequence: TGCGCCAGCAGCCCAGCCCGGGACAGTAGCACAGATACGCAGTATTTT. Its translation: CASSPARDSSTDTQYF.